The rows below give T cell receptor beta chains drawn from one sample of a study of cytomegalovirus exposure and HLA in healthy donors. Repertoires were generated with immunoSEQ multiplex PCR, while TCRdb's copy carries only in-frame clones and drops some. The table shows tens of thousands of clones, with around 66% occurring only once. The sample consisted of PBMCs. The receptors come from a woman aged 40 to 49 in good health and CMV-seropositive. Both conserved end residues are part of each CDR3. The D gene is left open where the match is weak. A row's size may be missing; if present it is once, few, many or a size class.

size: NA
D: TRBD2
V: TRBV30
J: TRBJ2-1
CDR3: CAWLTSGRRYNEQFF
DNA: TGTGCCTGGCTTACTAGCGGGAGGAGGTACAATGAGCAGTTCTTC

size: NA
D: NA
V: TRBV6-6
J: TRBJ2-7
CDR3: CASKQDTSAREQYF
DNA: TGTGCCAGCAAACAGGACACCTCTGCTCGCGAGCAGTACTTC

size: NA
D: NA
V: TRBV11-2
J: TRBJ1-5
CDR3: CASSRQGNQPQHF
DNA: TGTGCCAGCAGCCGGCAGGGGAATCAGCCCCAGCATTTT

size: NA
D: NA
V: TRBV27
J: TRBJ2-7
CDR3: CASSRDTYEQYF
DNA: TGTGCCAGCAGTCGGGACACCTACGAGCAGTACTTC

size: NA
D: TRBD1
V: TRBV19
J: TRBJ2-7
CDR3: CASSQDRVGDEQYF
DNA: TGTGCCAGTAGCCAAGACAGGGTTGGAGACGAGCAGTACTTC

size: few
D: NA
V: TRBV4-3
J: TRBJ1-4
CDR3: CASSQAGGETALAKLFF
DNA: TGCGCCAGCAGCCAAGCGGGAGGGGAGACTGCGCTCGCAAAACTGTTTTTT

size: NA
D: NA
V: TRBV15
J: TRBJ1-1
CDR3: CATSRDGGDTEAFF
DNA: TGTGCCACCAGCAGAGATGGGGGGGACACTGAAGCTTTCTTT

size: NA
D: TRBD2
V: TRBV5-1
J: TRBJ2-1
CDR3: CASRPSSGKSYNEQFF
DNA: TGCGCCAGCAGGCCCTCTAGCGGAAAATCCTACAATGAGCAGTTCTTC

size: once
D: TRBD1
V: TRBV18
J: TRBJ1-2
CDR3: CASSPQGVPHNGYTF
DNA: TGTGCCAGCTCACCTCAGGGGGTTCCGCATAATGGCTACACCTTC

size: NA
D: NA
V: TRBV6-1
J: TRBJ1-3
CDR3: CASSTGKGNTIYF
DNA: TGTGCCAGCAGTACCGGGAAAGGGAACACCATATATTTT

size: NA
D: NA
V: TRBV7-9
J: TRBJ2-1
CDR3: CASSLVRNYNEQFF
DNA: TGTGCCAGCAGCTTAGTCAGAAACTACAATGAGCAGTTCTTC

size: once
D: NA
V: TRBV18
J: TRBJ1-1
CDR3: CASSPPAQMNTEAFF
DNA: TGTGCCAGCTCACCACCTGCACAGATGAACACTGAAGCTTTCTTT

size: NA
D: NA
V: TRBV6-5
J: TRBJ1-2
CDR3: CASSYGRGSNYGYTF
DNA: TGTGCCAGCAGTTACGGGAGGGGGTCCAACTATGGCTACACCTTC

size: NA
D: TRBD1
V: TRBV6-5
J: TRBJ2-7
CDR3: CASTEALDRGEQYF
DNA: TGTGCCAGCACCGAGGCGTTAGACAGGGGCGAGCAGTACTTC

size: few
D: NA
V: TRBV28
J: TRBJ1-5
CDR3: CASSLGQGFRQPQHF
DNA: TGTGCCAGCAGTTTAGGGCAGGGATTCCGTCAGCCCCAGCATTTT

size: few
D: TRBD2
V: TRBV13
J: TRBJ2-1
CDR3: CASSPPGLAGDNEQFF
DNA: TGTGCCAGCAGCCCACCAGGACTAGCGGGGGACAATGAGCAGTTCTTC

size: NA
D: NA
V: TRBV4-3
J: TRBJ2-4
CDR3: CASSQASTKNIQYF
DNA: TGCGCCAGCAGCCAAGCATCTACCAAAAACATTCAGTACTTC

size: few
D: TRBD1
V: TRBV28
J: TRBJ1-1
CDR3: CASLETGGQGPNTEAFF
DNA: TGTGCCAGTTTAGAGACCGGCGGACAGGGACCCAACACTGAAGCTTTCTTT

size: NA
D: NA
V: TRBV6-5
J: TRBJ2-7
CDR3: CASSHKTQSYEQYF
DNA: TGTGCCAGCAGTCACAAGACACAATCCTACGAGCAGTACTTC

size: NA
D: NA
V: TRBV6-5
J: TRBJ1-5
CDR3: CASSYSFGLGQPQHF
DNA: TGTGCCAGCAGTTACTCTTTTGGTTTGGGCCAGCCCCAGCATTTT

size: NA
D: TRBD2
V: TRBV28
J: TRBJ2-3
CDR3: CASSPSGNTDTQYF
DNA: TGTGCCAGCAGTCCTAGCGGGAACACAGATACGCAGTATTTT

size: NA
D: NA
V: TRBV6-1
J: TRBJ2-1
CDR3: CASKGGPDEQFF
DNA: TGTGCCAGCAAAGGCGGGCCCGATGAGCAGTTCTTC

size: NA
D: NA
V: TRBV7-6
J: TRBJ2-2
CDR3: CASSLTGDTGELFF
DNA: TGTGCCAGCAGCTTAACGGGGGACACCGGGGAGCTGTTTTTT

size: few
D: TRBD2
V: TRBV28
J: TRBJ2-3
CDR3: CAIDGSGSDTQYF
DNA: TGTGCCATCGATGGTAGCGGGAGTGATACGCAGTATTTT

size: NA
D: TRBD1
V: TRBV11-1
J: TRBJ1-2
CDR3: CASSPRGLGYTF
DNA: TGTGCCAGCAGCCCCAGGGGGCTCGGCTACACCTTC

size: few
D: NA
V: TRBV18
J: TRBJ2-3
CDR3: CASSPNTDTQYF
DNA: TGTGCCAGCTCACCTAACACAGATACGCAGTATTTT

size: NA
D: NA
V: TRBV7-2
J: TRBJ2-2
CDR3: CASSLRPSGGLAGELFF
DNA: TGTGCCAGCAGCTTACGACCGTCCGGGGGACTGGCCGGGGAGCTGTTTTTT

size: NA
D: NA
V: TRBV27
J: TRBJ2-2
CDR3: CASRGQSYTGELFF
DNA: TGTGCCAGCAGGGGACAATCCTACACCGGGGAGCTGTTTTTT

size: NA
D: NA
V: TRBV27
J: TRBJ1-1
CDR3: CASTPTGNTEAFF
DNA: TGTGCCAGCACCCCGACAGGGAACACTGAAGCTTTCTTT

size: NA
D: NA
V: TRBV6-1
J: TRBJ1-2
CDR3: CASSDPDKRGYTF
DNA: TGTGCCAGCAGTGACCCGGACAAGCGCGGCTACACCTTC

size: NA
D: TRBD2
V: TRBV13
J: TRBJ2-7
CDR3: CASSLGLATGYEQYF
DNA: TGTGCCAGCAGCTTAGGACTAGCGACGGGCTACGAGCAGTACTTC

size: NA
D: NA
V: TRBV6-4
J: TRBJ2-7
CDR3: CASSPGQQGKASEQYF
DNA: TGTGCCAGCAGTCCGGGTCAACAGGGTAAGGCTTCCGAGCAGTACTTC

size: few
D: NA
V: TRBV7-2
J: TRBJ1-1
CDR3: CASSLMGGNTEAFF
DNA: TGTGCCAGCAGCTTAATGGGGGGAAACACTGAAGCTTTCTTT

size: NA
D: NA
V: TRBV5-5
J: TRBJ1-2
CDR3: CASSKQDRSYGYTF
DNA: TGTGCCAGCAGCAAACAAGACAGGTCCTATGGCTACACCTTC

size: NA
D: TRBD1
V: TRBV27
J: TRBJ1-5
CDR3: CARIQGLLSNQPQHF
DNA: TGTGCCAGAATACAGGGGCTACTGTCCAATCAGCCCCAGCATTTT

size: NA
D: TRBD2
V: TRBV5-4
J: TRBJ2-3
CDR3: CASSLRLAGSDTQYF
DNA: TGTGCCAGCAGCTTACGACTAGCGGGATCAGATACGCAGTATTTT